These 18 T cell receptor beta chains were all obtained from the same sample, sequenced in a study of CD8 T cells in Susac syndrome. Random hexamers were used to reverse transcribe the RNA input (about 0.5 to 1 ug). TCRdb processed the immunoSEQ multiplex PCR reads anew with MiXCR; each CDR3 protein has one entry. The data hold about 190,000 distinct CDR3 sequences, with 95% observed a single time. Sample: CD8+ T cells from PBMCs. The receptors stem from a human donor with Susac syndrome.

This chain's CDR3 is CATSSPRGIGGNEQFF. For the CDR3, the DNA is TGTGCCACCAGCAGTCCACGGGGGATTGGGGGCAATGAGCAGTTCTTC. The chain employs TRBV15 and TRBJ2-1, with D perhaps TRBD2 (6 bases). Germline values: CDR1 LNHNV, CDR2 YYDKDF (reference sequence). Trimming shortened V by 3 bases and J by 6 bases, and 18 bases separated the two germline ends. The CDR3 is 16 residues long.

This chain uses TRBV12-3 or TRBV12-4 with TRBJ1-2, with 7 bases matching TRBD1. The CDR3 length is 14 residues. Unmatched junction bases numbered 6, after V lost 2 bases and J lost 6 bases. CDR3 nucleotides: TGTGCCAGCAGTTTAAGGGGACAGATTGATGGCTACACCTTC. Amino acid sequence: CASSLRGQIDGYTF.

This chain joins TRBV12-3 or TRBV12-4 and TRBJ1-1; D is unresolved. Trimming took off 6 bases at V and 3 bases at J, with 11 bases between the two ends. The CDR3 totals 13 residues. The CDR3 is CASRQFMDTEAFF. The CDR3 DNA is TGTGCCAGCAGACAATTTATGGACACTGAAGCTTTCTTT.

The chain has TRBV4-1 and TRBJ2-3, with 12 positions matching TRBD2. With 1 base clipped from V and 2 bases from J, the junction kept 19 bases outside the gene matches. CDR1 is MGHRA and CDR2 is YSYEKL in the germline V gene. The CDR3 loop spans 22 amino acids. This CDR3 is CASSQVTPGLAGRGKNTDTQYF. CDR3 nucleotides: TGCGCCAGCAGCCAAGTAACTCCGGGACTAGCGGGCCGGGGCAAGAACACAGATACGCAGTATTTT.

This chain connects TRBV29-1 to TRBJ1-1, with D tentatively TRBD1 (6 bases). The CDR3 runs to 13 residues. CDR1 is SQVTM, CDR2 ANQGSEA, per germline. Deletions cut 7 bases from V and 2 bases from J, with 14 bases between. The CDR3 region is CSGRDTGNTEAFF. Written as DNA, the CDR3 is TGCAGCGGAAGGGACACCGGAAACACTGAAGCTTTCTTT.

The genes are TRBV5-1 and TRBJ2-5; 9 nucleotides agree with TRBD1. The CDR3 is 15 amino acids. With 3 bases clipped from V and 5 bases from J, the junction kept 8 bases outside the gene matches. Germline CDR1 reads SGHRS; CDR2 reads YFSETQ. CDR3 coding DNA: TGCGCCAGCAGCTGGGGACAGGGAGGAGGGGAGACCCAGTACTTC. It is translated as CASSWGQGGGETQYF.

Written as DNA, the CDR3 is TGCGCCAGCAGTCAATATCACACGAATCAGCCCCAGCATTTT. Translation: CASSQYHTNQPQHF. The rearrangement uses TRBV23-1 and TRBJ1-5; no clear D gene. TRBV23-1 is treated as an ORF (open reading frame) with a function not yet certain. Trimming removed 1 base from V and 4 bases from J, with 8 bases in between. There are 14 residues in the CDR3.

The chain has TRBV12-3 or TRBV12-4 and TRBJ2-2; 7 bases agree with TRBD2. The junction had 7 bases not matched to a gene; V was cut back by 1 base and J by 5 bases. The CDR3 sequence is 16 residues long. This chain's CDR3 is CASSLGGGGRTGELFF. In DNA form, the CDR3 reads TGTGCCAGCAGTTTAGGTGGGGGAGGGCGTACCGGGGAGCTGTTTTTT.

The chain carries TRBV15 and TRBJ2-1; D may be TRBD1 (6 bases). The V end lost 4 bases, the J end lost 9 bases, and 16 bases lay between the germline ends. In germline, CDR1 is LNHNV, CDR2 YYDKDF (reference sequence). CDR3 length: 14 residues. The CDR3 loop is CATSTRTEEGEQFF. DNA of the CDR3: TGTGCCACCAGCACCAGGACAGAAGAGGGTGAGCAGTTCTTC.

The chain carries TRBV2 and TRBJ2-4; D remains ambiguous. This CDR3 region has 12 residues. The V gene lost 1 base and the J gene lost 6 bases, with 4 bases spanning the gap. Germline assignment: CDR1 SNHLY and CDR2 FYNNEI. The CDR3 loop is CASSEEGNIQYF. The CDR3 nucleotides read TGTGCCAGCAGTGAAGAGGGAAACATTCAGTACTTC.

V gene TRBV5-1 combines with J gene TRBJ1-2, with a possible D match to TRBD1 (6 bases). V gave up 0 bases and J gave up 4 bases, with 7 bases separating them. Germline CDR1 and CDR2: SGHRS and YFSETQ. The CDR3 totals 13 residues. Here the CDR3 reads CASSLEQGYGYTF. As DNA, the CDR3 is TGCGCCAGCAGCTTGGAACAGGGCTATGGCTACACCTTC. Full variable domain (outside the CDR3, taken from reference TRBV5-1 and TRBJ1-2): KAGVTQTPRYLIKTRGQQVTLSCSPISGHRSVSWYQQTPGQGLQFLFEYFSETQRNKGNFPGRFSGRQFSNSRSEMNVSTLELGDSALYLCASSLEQGYGYTFGSGTRLTVV.

This clonotype was picked up one time. CDR3 protein: CASSDGTEMNTEAFF. Written as DNA, the CDR3 is TGTGCCAGCAGCGACGGGACGGAAATGAACACTGAAGCTTTCTTT. V and J are TRBV7-6 and TRBJ1-1, with D possibly TRBD1 on 5 matching bases. Germline V gene lookup returns CDR1 SGHVS and CDR2 FNYEAQ. Trimming took off 5 bases at V and 0 bases at J, with 13 bases between the two ends. CDR3 length equals 15 residues.

The chain joins TRBV28 to TRBJ2-7; D is undetermined. The CDR3 loop spans 11 amino acids. Germline CDR1 and CDR2: MDHEN and SYDVKM. V was shortened by 3 bases and J by 5 bases, with 5 bases between the two germline ends. The CDR3 loop reads CASSFVHEQYF. The CDR3 DNA sequence: TGTGCCAGCAGTTTTGTTCACGAGCAGTACTTC.

The V call is TRBV25-1, the J call TRBJ2-3, with D uncertain. CDR3 length: 13 amino acids. The germline V gene encodes CDR1 MGHDK and CDR2 SYGVNS. Deletions cut 2 bases from V and 5 bases from J, with 8 bases between. The CDR3 bases are TGTGCCAGCAGTGAAACGGTAGGAGATACGCAGTATTTT. This encodes CASSETVGDTQYF. The whole variable domain, filled in from reference TRBV25-1 and TRBJ2-3, reads EADIYQTPRYLVIGTGKKITLECSQTMGHDKMYWYQQDPGMELHLIHYSYGVNSTEKGDLSSESTVSRIRTEHFPLTLESARPSHTSQYLCASSETVGDTQYFGPGTRLTVL.

The chain links TRBV7-9 to TRBJ2-5; 8 bases match TRBD1. Germline CDR1 and CDR2: SEHNR and FQNEAQ (reference sequence). This CDR3 is 14 amino acids long. The V segment lost 6 bases and the J segment 2 bases; nucleotides outside the gene matches: 5. For the CDR3, the DNA is TGTGCCAGCAGACCCGACAGGGGTCAAGAGACCCAGTACTTC. This gives the protein CASRPDRGQETQYF.

This chain joins TRBV4-1 and TRBJ2-1; 10 nucleotides align to TRBD2. The length of the CDR3 is 15 residues. CDR1 is MGHRA and CDR2 is YSYEKL in the germline V gene. J was trimmed by 3 bases and V by 6 bases; bases with no gene match: 5. The CDR3: CASRHSGGIYNEQFF. CDR3 nucleotide sequence: TGCGCCAGCAGACATAGCGGGGGGATCTACAATGAGCAGTTCTTC.

The chain combines TRBV4-2 with TRBJ1-5, with TRBD1 as a possible D gene (5 bases). The length of the CDR3 is 15 residues. Germline loops: CDR1 LGHNA, CDR2 YNFKEQ. V was shortened by 6 bases and J by 0 bases, with 12 bases between the two germline ends. This CDR3 reads CASRRQQDSNQPQHF. The CDR3, as DNA: TGTGCCAGCAGGCGACAGCAAGATAGCAATCAGCCCCAGCATTTT.

The chain couples TRBV28 to TRBJ2-2; 11 bases are shared with TRBD1. Germline-derived CDR1 and CDR2 are MDHEN and SYDVKM. With 8 bases clipped from V and 3 bases from J, the junction kept 14 bases outside the gene matches. This CDR3 contains 18 residues. The CDR3 reads CASGDRHGTGGDTGELFF. Written as DNA, the CDR3 is TGTGCCAGCGGAGACAGACACGGGACAGGGGGTGACACCGGGGAGCTGTTTTTT.